This passage covers 11 T cell receptor beta chains from one sample sequenced in a study of CD8 T cells in Susac syndrome (dated by TCRdb to 2018 to 2020). Library preparation employed the immunoSEQ multiplex PCR assay. RNA was extracted using the RNeasy kit, and roughly 0.45 to 1 microgram was reverse transcribed with random hexamers. TCRdb's own reprocessing of the public reads used fastp at Q25 and MiXCR and kept productive beta chains. Identical CDR3 protein sequences are pooled into one entry, listed with their most common genes and DNA. Present in this sample are 150,000 to 200,000 distinct CDR3 sequences, 94% of which were seen just once. The ten largest make up around 0.093% of the sample. Material for sequencing was CD4+ T cells from PBMCs. These receptors were taken from a human donor with multiple sclerosis.

The gene calls are TRBV7-3 and TRBJ2-3; unclear D gene. The germline V and J ends were trimmed by 5 bases and 5 bases, with 11 bases remaining between them. Germline-derived CDR1 and CDR2 are SGHTA and FQGTGA. This CDR3 is 13 amino acids long. The CDR3 loop reads CASSPMTQDTQYF. CDR3 sequence (DNA): TGTGCCAGCAGCCCCATGACCCAAGATACGCAGTATTTT.

This rearrangement joins TRBV7-9 to TRBJ2-7; 9 positions agree with TRBD1. Losses at the gene ends were 7 bases for V and 5 bases for J; bases not matched to a gene: 15. This CDR3 is 16 amino acids long. Germline CDR1 is SEHNR and CDR2 is FQNEAQ (reference sequence). CDR3 coding DNA: TGTGCCAGCACTTTACTAGACCGGGACAGGGCACACGAGCAGTACTTC. Protein product: CASTLLDRDRAHEQYF.

This chain links TRBV7-8 with TRBJ2-7; TRBD2 agrees at 7 bases. CDR1 and CDR2 from the germline V gene are SGHVS and FQNEAQ. The junction had 5 bases not matched to a gene; V was cut back by 1 base and J by 2 bases. The CDR3 has 15 amino acids. CDR3 loop: CASSLVREGTYEQYF. The CDR3 DNA sequence: TGTGCCAGCAGCTTAGTGAGGGAGGGAACCTACGAGCAGTACTTC.

The rearrangement uses TRBV6-5 and TRBJ2-7; 8 nucleotides agree with TRBD1. Trimming cost V 8 bases and J 3 bases; bases outside gene matches: 12. Germline V gene sequence: CDR1 MNHEY, CDR2 SVGAGI. The CDR3 sequence is 15 residues long. The CDR3 here is CASAFRLGQVYEQYF. The CDR3 DNA reads as TGTGCCAGCGCCTTTAGGCTGGGACAGGTCTACGAGCAGTACTTC.

Here the CDR3 DNA reads TGTGCCAGCAGCGTAGGGGTCCTAAGAGGTGTAGCCAAAAACATTCAGTACTTC. Translated, it gives CASSVGVLRGVAKNIQYF. The V and J genes are TRBV9 and TRBJ2-4; D gene ambiguous. The CDR3 has 18 amino acids. Trimming took 0 bases from V and 0 from J, leaving 16 bases between them. Germline CDR1 reads SGDLS; CDR2 reads YYNGEE.

The chain links TRBV9 to TRBJ2-1; D tentatively fits TRBD1 or TRBD2 (5 bases each). With 0 bases removed from V and 10 bases from J, the gap between germline ends came to 17 bases. Germline values: CDR1 SGDLS, CDR2 YYNGEE. The CDR3 contains 15 residues. This chain's CDR3 is CASSVVGTPLEEQFF. In DNA, the CDR3 is TGTGCCAGCAGCGTAGTGGGGACCCCCCTAGAGGAGCAGTTCTTC. The full variable domain, its missing parts supplied by reference TRBV9 and TRBJ2-1, is DSGVTQTPKHLITATGQRVTLRCSPRSGDLSVYWYQQSLDQGLQFLIQYYNGEERAKGNILERFSAQQFPDLHSELNLSSLELGDSALYFCASSVVGTPLEEQFFGPGTRLTVL.

This chain links TRBV18 with TRBJ2-3, with TRBD1 matching 8 bases. This CDR3 has 16 residues. The germline CDR1 and CDR2 sequences are KGHSH and LQKENI. The V gene end was trimmed by 3 bases and the J gene end by 2 bases; junction bases not matched to a gene: 7. DNA for the CDR3: TGTGCCAGCTCACCCTGGACAGGGAAGACCACAGATACGCAGTATTTT. It codes for CASSPWTGKTTDTQYF.

The rearrangement uses TRBV12-3 or TRBV12-4 and TRBJ2-3; possibly TRBD2 for D (5 bases). The CDR3 contains 14 residues. Trimming removed 2 bases from V and 6 bases from J, with 12 bases in between. In nucleotides, the CDR3 is TGTGCCAGCAGTTTAATAGGGAGTTCGGATACGCAGTATTTT. As protein: CASSLIGSSDTQYF.

The chain is built from TRBV20-1 and TRBJ2-3; D is possibly TRBD1 or TRBD2 (5 bases each). Germline assignment: CDR1 DFQATT and CDR2 SNEGSKA (reference sequence). The CDR3 has 14 amino acids. V lost 4 bases and J 1 base, leaving 12 bases between the germline ends. The CDR3 reads CSATSEGRTDTQYF. Written as DNA, the CDR3 is TGCAGTGCTACCTCTGAGGGACGCACAGATACGCAGTATTTT.

This rearrangement joins TRBV3-1 to TRBJ2-1; 11 nucleotides align to TRBD1. Germline V gene data show CDR1 as LGHDT and CDR2 as YNNKEL (reference sequence). The CDR3 extends over 15 amino acids. J was trimmed by 8 bases and V by 3 bases; bases with no gene match: 6. The CDR3 DNA sequence: TGTGCCAGCAGCCATCCCGGACAGGGGGCACATGAGCAGTTCTTC. It codes for CASSHPGQGAHEQFF.

The rearrangement uses TRBV7-2 and TRBJ1-5, with D tentatively TRBD1 (6 bases). The CDR3 length is 14 residues. Trimming removed 4 bases at V and 3 bases at J, with 10 bases between. Germline loops: CDR1 SGHTA, CDR2 FQGNSA. The CDR3: CASSSTGSNQPQHF. CDR3 nucleotide sequence: TGTGCCAGCAGCTCGACAGGTTCCAATCAGCCCCAGCATTTT.